This T cell receptor (beta chain) was sequenced for a study of T-cell reconstitution after alpha-beta-depleted transplantation in children. TCRbeta library preparation incorporated unique molecular identifiers. TCRdb analysed the PCR reads with MiXCR anew, one entry per CDR3 protein. The sample holds around 210,000 distinct CDR3 sequences, around 7% seen once. There are many counts of this clonotype. This CDR3 spans 16 amino acids. The ends lost 1 base at V and 0 bases at J; junction bases unmatched: 2. The J gene is TRBJ2-1, the V gene TRBV12-3 or TRBV12-4; TRBD2 matches at 8 bases. Sequenced here: PBMCs, sampled before TCRalphabeta/CD19-depleted stem cell transplant. The TCR was taken from a boy under 10 years old with acute lymphoblastic leukemia, due to receive a stem cell transplant. CDR3 bases: TGTGCCAGCAGTTTAGGACTAGCGTACTCCTACAATGAGCAGTTCTTC. This translates into CASSLGLAYSYNEQFF.